Listed here are 12 T cell receptor beta chains from one sample, sequenced in a study of shared clonotypes between healthy human individuals. Terminally differentiated effector memory CD45RA+ cells were excluded by CCR7 positive selection of CD45RO-negative cells. Measured with immunoSEQ multiplex PCR; TCRdb has only the in-frame clones, and not every one. This table has roughly 2.1 million clones, about 93% appearing once. The sample was naive CD8+ T cells from PBMCs. Source of these receptors: a man between 18 and 29 years old in good health. Some clones in this sample may be carry-over from other donors' samples.

CDR3 amino acids: CASSPGLTGVDTQYF. In DNA, the CDR3 is TGTGCCAGCAGTCCGGGACTTACCGGGGTGGATACGCAGTATTTT. The V call is TRBV28, the J call TRBJ2-3; perhaps TRBD2 as D (6 bases). CDR1 is MDHEN, CDR2 SYDVKM, per germline. The germline V and J ends were trimmed by 5 bases and 6 bases, with 18 bases remaining between them. The CDR3 sequence is 15 residues long.

This chain connects TRBV7-9 to TRBJ2-1; no definite D call. This CDR3 has 16 amino acids. The V end lost 1 base, the J end lost 0 bases, and 10 bases lay between the germline ends. In germline, CDR1 is SEHNR, CDR2 FQNEAQ (reference sequence). DNA of the CDR3: TGTGCCAGCAGCTTAGTGGGCCCACGCTCCTACAATGAGCAGTTCTTC. It encodes CASSLVGPRSYNEQFF.

J is TRBJ2-7 and V is TRBV4-1; TRBD2 matches at 9 bases. The CDR3 loop spans 14 amino acids. Germline CDR1 MGHRA, CDR2 YSYEKL. V trimming: 6 bases; J trimming: 2 bases; junction bases outside the gene matches: 5. CDR3 in DNA: TGCGCCAGCAGACCGGGACTAGCAGCCTACGAGCAGTACTTC. This codes for CASRPGLAAYEQYF.

This clone has only a few counts. V gene TRBV14 combines with J gene TRBJ2-2; D not resolved. This CDR3 is built from 18 residues. CDR1 is SGHDN, CDR2 FVKESK, per germline. With 4 bases removed from V and 5 bases from J, the gap between germline ends came to 23 bases. CDR3: CASSPREAKRRGTGELFF. The DNA of the CDR3 is TGTGCCAGCAGCCCTAGAGAGGCAAAAAGGAGAGGAACCGGGGAGCTGTTTTTT.

The chain employs TRBV18 and TRBJ2-7, with D perhaps matching TRBD2 (6 bases). This CDR3 contains 15 residues. The V gene's germline CDR1 is KGHSH and CDR2 LQKENI. Trimming took 0 bases from V and 2 from J, leaving 11 bases between them. CDR3 DNA: TGTGCCAGCTCACCACCGGGGGAGGCTCCCTACGAGCAGTACTTC. The encoded protein is CASSPPGEAPYEQYF.

The chain combines TRBV19 with TRBJ2-2; 13 bases fit TRBD2. V shed 4 bases and J 2 bases; nucleotides not matched to a gene: 7. Germline lookup yields CDR1 LNHDA and CDR2 SQIVND (reference sequence). This CDR3 has 18 amino acids. CDR3 nucleotide sequence: TGTGCCAGTAGTAGGGGACTAGCGGGGCCGGGAAACACCGGGGAGCTGTTTTTT. This gives the protein CASSRGLAGPGNTGELFF.

This clone was counted once. This chain connects TRBV28 to TRBJ2-7; D uncertain. The V gene lost 4 bases and the J gene lost 4 bases, with 23 bases spanning the gap. The germline gives CDR1 MDHEN, CDR2 SYDVKM. The CDR3 is made up of 17 amino acids. For the CDR3, the DNA is TGTGCCAGCAGTTCTACCGGAAGAGTTTTTCGACGGTACGAGCAGTACTTC. It specifies CASSSTGRVFRRYEQYF.

The rearrangement joins TRBV4-1 to TRBJ1-4; the D gene is possibly TRBD1 (5 bases). The CDR3 is 16 residues long. Between the trimmed V and J ends, which lost 1 base and 2 bases, there was a span of 11 bases. Germline assignment: CDR1 MGHRA and CDR2 YSYEKL. CDR3 protein: CASSQGDRGTNEKLFF. The CDR3 bases are TGCGCCAGCAGCCAAGGGGACCGCGGCACTAATGAAAAACTGTTTTTT.

The J gene is TRBJ2-7, the V gene TRBV27, with D perhaps TRBD2 (6 bases). Germline CDR1 is MNHEY and CDR2 is SMNVEV (reference sequence). The CDR3 length is 14 residues. Trimming took 7 bases from V and 3 from J, leaving 16 bases between them. This CDR3 reads CASTLVGGGYEQYF. The CDR3 nucleotides are TGTGCCAGCACCCTTGTGGGGGGAGGCTACGAGCAGTACTTC.

The gene calls are TRBV29-1 and TRBJ2-1; 9 positions match TRBD2. Germline lookup yields CDR1 SQVTM and CDR2 ANQGSEA. This CDR3 region has 13 residues. Trimming at V came to 7 bases and at J to 4 bases, leaving 5 bases not matched to a gene. CDR3 amino acids: CSESGRSYNEQFF. The CDR3 bases are TGCAGCGAGAGCGGGAGGTCTTACAATGAGCAGTTCTTC.

This chain connects TRBV30 to TRBJ2-1; D gene uncertain. Germline lookup yields CDR1 GTSNPN and CDR2 SVGIG (reference sequence). With 4 bases removed from V and 2 bases from J, the gap between germline ends came to 9 bases. This CDR3 has 13 residues. DNA for the CDR3: TGTGCCTGGAATATGCAGGCCTACAATGAGCAGTTCTTC. This gives the protein CAWNMQAYNEQFF.

CDR3: CASSRRASGVADTQYF. The CDR3 DNA reads TGTGCCAGCAGCCGTCGGGCTAGCGGAGTCGCAGATACGCAGTATTTT. The V and J genes are TRBV7-6 and TRBJ2-3, with 7 positions matching TRBD2. CDR3 size: 16 residues. The junction had 12 bases not matched to a gene; V was cut back by 5 bases and J by 4 bases. Germline V lookup: CDR1 SGHVS, CDR2 FNYEAQ.